This T cell receptor beta chain stems from a study of PD-L1 blockade in urothelial cancer. The wider study: Male patients with bladder-origin urothelial cancer numbered about nine tenths of the roughly 30. There were a median of roughly 140,000 T cells in blood samples.

Patients' urothelial carcinoma was locally advanced or metastatic. The CDR3 has 19 residues. Germline lookup yields CDR1 MGHRA and CDR2 YSYEKL. The V segment lost 1 base and the J segment 0 bases; nucleotides outside the gene matches: 15. The assay was immunoSEQ multiplex PCR, and TCRdb's table has in-frame clones only and misses some. The table includes roughly 74,000 clones, 75% to 90% detected once. This rearrangement joins TRBV4-1 to TRBJ2-7; TRBD2 aligns across 7 bases. The specimen was PBMCs, collected around atezolizumab (anti-PD-L1) treatment. The TCR sequence derives from an older woman with urothelial cancer. The CDR3: CASSQALDEAGSISYEQYF. The CDR3 DNA reads TGCGCCAGCAGCCAAGCCCTTGATGAAGCGGGGAGCATCTCCTACGAGCAGTACTTC.